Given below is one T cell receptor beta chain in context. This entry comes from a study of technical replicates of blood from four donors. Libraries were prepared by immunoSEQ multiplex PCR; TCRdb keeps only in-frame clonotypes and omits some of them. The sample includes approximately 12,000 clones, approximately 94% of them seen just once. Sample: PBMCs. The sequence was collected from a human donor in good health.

The CDR3 nucleotides read TGTGCCACCCACCCCCGGGACTCGCGCGAGCAGTACTTC. It specifies CATHPRDSREQYF. The chain is built from TRBV10-3 and TRBJ2-7; TRBD2 is a possible D gene (6 bases). The CDR3 has 13 residues. Germline V gives CDR1 ENHRY, CDR2 SYGVKD. V lost 10 bases to trimming and J lost 6 bases, with 19 bases between them.